This note documents a single T cell receptor beta chain sequence. The sample is drawn from a study of shared clonotypes between healthy human individuals. CDR1 is MNHNS and CDR2 is SASEGT in the germline V gene. V was clipped by 0 bases and J by 1 base, with 10 bases between them. CDR3 length equals 16 residues. Produced via immunoSEQ multiplex PCR; TCRdb's table is partial and in-frame only. Found here are approximately 530,000 clones, 90% to 96% of them singletons; the top ten hold roughly 0.06%. The V gene is TRBV6-1, the J gene TRBJ1-5; no clear D. The sequence was obtained from a woman between 25 and 40 years old in good health. Sequenced: naive CD4+ T cells sorted from blood. The subset here: CD45RA+ positively selected. The DNA for the CDR3 is TGTGCCAGCAGTGAAGCGACGTTGTGGAGCAATCAGCCCCAGCATTTT. Residues: CASSEATLWSNQPQHF.